Listed here are 32 T cell receptor beta chains from one sample, sequenced in a study of cytomegalovirus exposure and HLA in healthy donors. PCR was performed using 60 Vbeta and 13 Jbeta primers. Assay: immunoSEQ multiplex PCR; the TCRdb copy retains only in-frame clones and omits some. The sample has approximately 92,000 clones; about 86% are singletons. Specimen: PBMCs. The source is a woman aged 70-85 years in good health and CMV-seropositive.

CDR3 bases: TGTGCCAGCAGCTTTGGGACAGGGGTAGGAGAGACCCAGTACTTC. Amino acids: CASSFGTGVGETQYF. The chain combines TRBV11-3 with TRBJ2-5; 10 nucleotides match TRBD1. V lost 3 bases, J lost 4 bases, and 5 bases stayed unmatched. Germline lookup yields CDR1 SGHNT and CDR2 YENEEA. CDR3 length equals 15 residues.

This chain joins TRBV5-4 and TRBJ2-7, with TRBD1 identical over 11 bases. With V trimmed by 2 bases and J by 7 bases, 11 bases remained unmatched. From germline, CDR1 is SGHNT and CDR2 YYREEE (reference sequence). The CDR3 consists of 16 residues. CDR3: CASSFGTGGREREQYF. The CDR3 DNA sequence: TGTGCCAGCAGCTTTGGGACAGGGGGGAGAGAGAGGGAGCAGTACTTC.

The chain has TRBV5-4 and TRBJ2-2, with D perhaps TRBD1 (5 bases). The CDR3 runs to 15 residues. Germline V gene sequence: CDR1 SGHNT, CDR2 YYREEE (reference sequence). Between the trimmed V and J ends, which lost 4 bases and 6 bases, there was a span of 16 bases. DNA of the CDR3: TGTGCCAGCAGCCGGCAGGGTTCAGAGGCCGGGGAGCTGTTTTTT. Its translation: CASSRQGSEAGELFF.

This chain links TRBV7-3 with TRBJ2-7, with D uncertain. CDR1 and CDR2 (germline): SGHTA, FQGTGA. V dropped 0 bases and J dropped 7 bases, with 10 bases sitting between them. The CDR3 runs to 13 residues. The DNA of the CDR3 is TGTGCCAGCAGCTTAACTACTCGAGGAGAGCAGTACTTC. Translated, it gives CASSLTTRGEQYF.

The chain combines TRBV30 with TRBJ2-5, with TRBD2 matching over 15 bases. The germline V gene has CDR1 GTSNPN and CDR2 SVGIG (reference sequence). The CDR3 length is 16 residues. V was clipped by 2 bases and J by 4 bases; unmatched bases: 5. DNA of the CDR3: TGTGCCTGGAGTCCCCGGACTAGCGGGAGGGGAGAGACCCAGTACTTC. Encoded protein: CAWSPRTSGRGETQYF.

The CDR3 DNA reads TGTGCCAGCAGTCGACCGGGACAGGGGAACAATCAGCCCCAGCATTTT. Its translation: CASSRPGQGNNQPQHF. This chain links TRBV28 with TRBJ1-5, with 10 nucleotides matching TRBD1. V lost 5 bases and J lost 3; bases outside the gene matches: 7. Germline loops: CDR1 MDHEN, CDR2 SYDVKM. The CDR3 spans 16 residues.

This clone has only one observation. V and J are TRBV5-1 and TRBJ2-3; 9 bases map to TRBD2. The CDR3 is made up of 17 amino acids. V dropped 4 bases and J dropped 2; count of bases not matched to a gene: 11. Germline V gene sequence: CDR1 SGHRS, CDR2 YFSETQ. The CDR3 protein is CASSLSKTSGNTDTQYF. The DNA of the CDR3 is TGCGCCAGCAGCCTATCCAAGACTAGCGGAAACACAGATACGCAGTATTTT.

The V and J genes are TRBV5-5 and TRBJ2-2, with D possibly matching TRBD2 (5 bases). The CDR3 is 15 amino acids. V was pared by 4 bases and J by 4 bases, with 14 bases between. Germline V gene sequence: CDR1 SGHKS, CDR2 YYEKEE (reference sequence). This chain's CDR3 is CASSVSGIPTGELFF. In DNA, the CDR3 is TGTGCCAGCAGCGTTTCCGGGATACCCACCGGGGAGCTGTTTTTT. The variable domain in full, completed from reference TRBV5-5 and TRBJ2-2, reads DAGVTQSPTHLIKTRGQQVTLRCSPISGHKSVSWYQQVLGQGPQFIFQYYEKEERGRGNFPDRFSARQFPNYSSELNVNALLLGDSALYLCASSVSGIPTGELFFGEGSRLTVL.

The chain links TRBV30 to TRBJ2-7; the D is unclear. V lost 0 bases and J 4 bases, leaving 7 bases between the germline ends. The V gene's germline CDR1 is GTSNPN and CDR2 SVGIG (reference sequence). This CDR3 is built from 12 residues. DNA for the CDR3: TGTGCCTGGAGTGTGCAGAAGTACGAGCAGTACTTC. It yields the protein CAWSVQKYEQYF.

The chain uses TRBV28 and TRBJ1-2; TRBD1 agrees at 8 bases. The CDR3 length is 15 residues. The germline V gene encodes CDR1 MDHEN and CDR2 SYDVKM. After removal of 4 bases from V and 8 bases from J, the junction contained 12 bases not matched to a gene. The CDR3 bases are TGTGCCAGCAGTTATCCGAAGGCCAGGGGGCGCGGCTACACCTTC. Protein product: CASSYPKARGRGYTF.

The table lists this clone with a count of one. The V and J genes are TRBV5-6 and TRBJ1-2; 7 bases fit TRBD1. The CDR3 is made up of 15 amino acids. Unmatched junction bases numbered 7, after V lost 1 base and J lost 4 bases. Germline V CDR1 and CDR2: SGHDT, YYEEEE. CDR3: CASSLTGTEAYGYTF. The CDR3 nucleotides are TGTGCCAGCAGCTTGACCGGGACAGAGGCCTATGGCTACACCTTC. The full variable domain, with the rest looked up from reference TRBV5-6 and TRBJ1-2, is DAGVTQSPTHLIKTRGQQVTLRCSPKSGHDTVSWYQQALGQGPQFIFQYYEEEERQRGNFPDRFSGHQFPNYSSELNVNALLLGDSALYLCASSLTGTEAYGYTFGSGTRLTVV.

The chain uses TRBV2 and TRBJ1-1; 7 nucleotides align to TRBD1. CDR1 and CDR2 (germline): SNHLY, FYNNEI. The CDR3 runs to 13 residues. The ends lost 3 bases at V and 5 bases at J; junction bases unmatched: 3. CDR3 in DNA: TGTGCCAGCAGTGAGAGGGGGCTTACTGAAGCTTTCTTT. Its translation: CASSERGLTEAFF.

J is TRBJ2-2 and V is TRBV18, with TRBD2 matching over 8 bases. Germline assignment: CDR1 KGHSH and CDR2 LQKENI. This CDR3 is 15 amino acids long. With V trimmed by 3 bases and J by 7 bases, 7 bases remained unmatched. This CDR3 is CASSPGGGRVGELFF. CDR3 DNA: TGTGCCAGCTCACCCGGCGGGGGGCGCGTCGGGGAGCTGTTTTTT.

This clone was recorded once. V gene TRBV7-2 combines with J gene TRBJ2-7, with 9 positions matching TRBD2. The CDR3 is 19 residues long. After removal of 1 base from V and 4 bases from J, the junction contained 17 bases not matched to a gene. Germline V gives CDR1 SGHTA, CDR2 FQGNSA. The CDR3 sequence is CASSLVVFGTSSISYEQYF. The CDR3 region has the DNA TGTGCCAGCAGCTTAGTAGTGTTTGGGACTAGCAGCATTTCTTACGAGCAGTACTTC.

V is TRBV4-3 and J is TRBJ1-4; D perhaps matches TRBD1 (5 bases). The V end was cut by 5 bases, the J end by 4 bases, with 14 bases between. This CDR3 contains 15 residues. CDR1 and CDR2 from the germline V gene are LGHNA and YSLEER. The CDR3 nucleotides read TGCGCCAGCAGCAACCAGGGAGGTGGTAATGAAAAACTGTTTTTT. It yields the protein CASSNQGGGNEKLFF.

CDR3: CAWSVSDGELFF. In DNA form, the CDR3 reads TGTGCCTGGAGTGTTAGTGACGGGGAGCTGTTTTTT. The chain carries TRBV30 and TRBJ2-2; D is unresolved. The V end was cut by 0 bases, the J end by 7 bases, with 6 bases between. CDR1 is GTSNPN and CDR2 is SVGIG in the germline V gene (reference sequence). The length of the CDR3 is 12 residues.

This chain uses TRBV6-5 with TRBJ1-2; no reliable D call. The CDR3 is 13 amino acids. Per the germline V gene, CDR1 is MNHEY and CDR2 is SVGAGI. Trimming cost V 5 bases and J 1 base, with 8 bases left between them. The CDR3 DNA reads as TGTGCCAGCAGTAGTACTTATAACTATGGCTACACCTTC. It yields the protein CASSSTYNYGYTF.

In its sample, this clone was seen a few times. CDR3 sequence (DNA): TGTGCCAGCAGCTTAGCGCAAGGAGAATGGTACGAGCAGTACTTC. It codes for CASSLAQGEWYEQYF. The chain couples TRBV7-9 to TRBJ2-7; no clear D gene. V was pared by 0 bases and J by 4 bases, with 13 bases between. The CDR3 length is 15 residues. Germline V gives CDR1 SEHNR, CDR2 FQNEAQ (reference sequence).

This chain connects TRBV28 to TRBJ2-5; possible D gene TRBD2, 6 bases. The CDR3 extends over 15 amino acids. V was clipped by 3 bases and J by 0 bases, with 11 bases between them. The germline V gene has CDR1 MDHEN and CDR2 SYDVKM. Here the CDR3 reads CASSLGGTHQETQYF. The CDR3 DNA reads TGTGCCAGCAGTTTGGGAGGAACCCACCAAGAGACCCAGTACTTC.

J is TRBJ2-1 and V is TRBV4-2; 11 bases align to TRBD2. With V trimmed by 5 bases and J by 4 bases, 16 bases remained unmatched. There are 19 residues in the CDR3. In germline, CDR1 is LGHNA, CDR2 YNFKEQ. The CDR3 DNA reads TGTGCCAGCAGCGCCCTGCTAGCGGGAGGTACCACCTTTTACAATGAGCAGTTCTTC. The encoded protein is CASSALLAGGTTFYNEQFF.

The chain couples TRBV7-9 to TRBJ2-1, with 8 bases that match TRBD2. Germline trimming cut 2 bases from V and 2 bases from J; bases unmatched to any gene: 5. The CDR3 consists of 16 residues. CDR1 is SEHNR and CDR2 is FQNEAQ in the germline V gene (reference sequence). CDR3 DNA sequence: TGTGCCAGCAGCTTATCGGGCGGGGGGCCCTACAATGAGCAGTTCTTC. It encodes CASSLSGGGPYNEQFF.

The rearrangement joins TRBV19 to TRBJ2-7; 12 bases are a match to TRBD2. J was trimmed by 6 bases and V by 4 bases; bases with no gene match: 4. Germline V gene data show CDR1 as LNHDA and CDR2 as SQIVND (reference sequence). The CDR3 length is 14 residues. CDR3 sequence: CASSRLAGVTEQYF. The CDR3 DNA follows: TGTGCCAGTAGTAGACTAGCGGGAGTAACCGAGCAGTACTTC.

In its sample, this clone was seen a few times. The CDR3 coding sequence is TGTGCCAGCAGCCCCCTGTGGGTCGGACAGGGGTACGATGAGCAGTTCTTC. Translating gives CASSPLWVGQGYDEQFF. This chain connects TRBV7-8 to TRBJ2-1, with 9 bases that match TRBD1. CDR1 SGHVS and CDR2 FQNEAQ come from the germline V gene. The CDR3 loop spans 17 amino acids. J lost 8 bases, V lost 5 bases, and 16 bases had no gene match. The whole variable domain, remainder taken from reference TRBV7-8 and TRBJ2-1, is GAGVSQSPRYKVAKRGQDVALRCDPISGHVSLFWYQQALGQGPEFLTYFQNEAQLDKSGLPSDRFFAERPEGSVSTLKIQRTQQEDSAVYLCASSPLWVGQGYDEQFFGPGTRLTVL.

The J gene is TRBJ2-7, the V gene TRBV7-2; 12 bases are shared with TRBD1. V shed 5 bases and J 8 bases; nucleotides not matched to a gene: 22. Germline V gives CDR1 SGHTA, CDR2 FQGNSA. The CDR3 loop spans 19 amino acids. Here the CDR3 DNA reads TGTGCCAGCAGCACCGATACCGGGACAGGGGGCCCACTCTTTTCTAAGCAGTACTTC. Protein: CASSTDTGTGGPLFSKQYF.

This clone was recorded only once. The V call is TRBV7-6, the J call TRBJ1-4, with TRBD1 matching over 10 bases. This CDR3 has 17 amino acids. With V trimmed by 4 bases and J by 7 bases, 12 bases remained unmatched. In germline, CDR1 is SGHVS, CDR2 FNYEAQ. Here the CDR3 DNA reads TGTGCCAGCAGCTCGTCCCGGGACAGGGGCAGGACTGAAAAACTGTTTTTT. Amino acids: CASSSSRDRGRTEKLFF.

This chain connects TRBV7-2 to TRBJ2-2; D not certain. This CDR3 contains 16 residues. V gave up 0 bases and J gave up 3 bases, with 11 bases separating them. The germline V gene encodes CDR1 SGHTA and CDR2 FQGNSA. Written as DNA, the CDR3 is TGTGCCAGCAGCTTAGCATGGGCAATGCACACCGGGGAGCTGTTTTTT. Translation gives CASSLAWAMHTGELFF.

CDR3 coding DNA: TGCAGCGTTCTGCAGCGGGAGAGGTCCTACGAGCAGTACTTC. Amino acids: CSVLQRERSYEQYF. This chain connects TRBV29-1 to TRBJ2-7; 8 positions agree with TRBD2. CDR3 length equals 14 residues. Germline V gene lookup returns CDR1 SQVTM and CDR2 ANQGSEA. V lost 5 bases, J lost 1 base, and 7 bases stayed unmatched.

This rearrangement joins TRBV7-3 to TRBJ2-3; 7 bases fit TRBD1. Germline V gene lookup returns CDR1 SGHTA and CDR2 FQGTGA. Trimming at V came to 4 bases and at J to 2 bases, leaving 3 bases not matched to a gene. The CDR3 is made up of 14 amino acids. The CDR3 bases are TGTGCCAGCAGCTGGGACAGATTCACAGATACGCAGTATTTT. This encodes CASSWDRFTDTQYF.

The chain uses TRBV28 and TRBJ2-7, with 9 bases that match TRBD1. There are 14 residues in the CDR3. Germline V gene lookup returns CDR1 MDHEN and CDR2 SYDVKM. V lost 2 bases to trimming and J lost 6 bases; unmatched junction nucleotides: 5. The CDR3 loop reads CASSLRTGESEQYF. The CDR3 DNA is TGTGCCAGCAGTTTACGGACAGGGGAATCCGAGCAGTACTTC.

This CDR3 reads CAWNGGRARETQYF. The CDR3 DNA is TGTGCCTGGAACGGCGGGAGGGCCCGGGAGACCCAGTACTTC. The chain uses TRBV30 and TRBJ2-5; 9 bases are a match to TRBD2. Germline CDR1 reads GTSNPN; CDR2 reads SVGIG (reference sequence). This CDR3 comprises 14 residues. After removal of 4 bases from V and 5 bases from J, the junction contained 8 bases not matched to a gene.

The chain links TRBV30 to TRBJ1-1; 11 nucleotides agree with TRBD1. This CDR3 has 13 amino acids. The germline V gene has CDR1 GTSNPN and CDR2 SVGIG (reference sequence). V trimming: 3 bases; J trimming: 4 bases; junction bases outside the gene matches: 1. The CDR3 nucleotides read TGTGCCTGGAGGGGACAGGGGGGCACTGAAGCTTTCTTT. Protein: CAWRGQGGTEAFF.

In regard to this clone: Other nucleotide sequences in the sample specify the same CDR3. V is TRBV7-2 and J is TRBJ2-5; maybe TRBD2 (6 bases). Per germline, CDR1 SGHTA and CDR2 FQGNSA. Trimming stripped 3 bases from V and 4 bases from J, with 9 bases between. CDR3 length: 13 residues. The CDR3 loop is CASSFGGGETQYF. The CDR3 DNA sequence: TGTGCCAGCAGCTTTGGGGGAGGAGAGACCCAGTACTTC.